These 20 T cell receptor beta chains share one sample of origin, sequenced in a study of T cells in Graves' hyperthyroidism and ophthalmopathy. Amplification of TCR beta CDR3 regions was performed using RNA transcripts as template. First-round RT-PCR of the TCR CDR3 relied on the HTBI primer set. TCRdb independently ran MiXCR on the multiplex PCR reads; one entry per CDR3 protein. The sample has 530,000 or so distinct CDR3 sequences, roughly 18% seen once. The specimen was blood. The source is a woman under 30 with Graves' ophthalmopathy.

A few counts support this clonotype. CDR3 sequence reads: CASSYSGVGQETQYF. CDR3 sequence (DNA): TGTGCCAGCAGCTATTCAGGGGTAGGCCAAGAGACCCAGTACTTC. V gene TRBV13 combines with J gene TRBJ2-5, with D maybe TRBD1 (6 bases). Trimming took off 4 bases at V and 1 base at J, with 13 bases between the two ends. The CDR3 totals 15 residues. Germline V CDR1 and CDR2: PRHDT, FYEKMQ (reference sequence).

The chain links TRBV2 to TRBJ1-3; D is ambiguous. The V gene's germline CDR1 is SNHLY and CDR2 FYNNEI. The V and J ends lost 10 bases and 7 bases respectively, with 11 bases between them. The CDR3 is 11 amino acids. CDR3 sequence: CATGGGNTIYF. In DNA, the CDR3 is TGTGCCACCGGAGGAGGCAACACCATATATTTT.

This clonotype was recorded at least ten times. The chain links TRBV18 to TRBJ1-2; D is perhaps TRBD1 (5 bases). This CDR3 has 11 amino acids. The V gene's germline CDR1 is KGHSH and CDR2 LQKENI. V lost 6 bases and J 8 bases, leaving 10 bases between the germline ends. The CDR3 sequence: CASSSGEGYTF. For the CDR3, the DNA is TGTGCCAGCTCGTCGGGGGAAGGCTACACCTTC.

This clonotype was seen more than once but under ten times. V and J are TRBV30 and TRBJ2-3, with TRBD1 matching 9 bases. Germline-derived CDR1 and CDR2 are GTSNPN and SVGIG (reference sequence). The CDR3 has 14 amino acids. V shed 5 bases and J 5 bases; nucleotides not matched to a gene: 8. Here the CDR3 DNA reads TGTGCCTGGGACTACAGGGGGCGCGGAGATACGCAGTATTTT. Protein sequence: CAWDYRGRGDTQYF.

The sample holds a few counts of this clonotype. The V gene is TRBV6-2 or TRBV6-3, the J gene TRBJ1-1; D call uncertain. The CDR3 has 15 residues. Germline-derived CDR1 and CDR2 are MNHEY and SVGEGT. The germline V and J ends were trimmed by 0 bases and 4 bases, with 12 bases remaining between them. In nucleotides, the CDR3 is TGTGCCAGCAGTTACTCCGGGGATTTCAGCACTGAAGCTTTCTTT. Protein product: CASSYSGDFSTEAFF.

This clonotype was counted many times. This chain joins TRBV4-1 and TRBJ2-3; TRBD1 aligns across 7 bases. CDR1 is MGHRA, CDR2 YSYEKL, per germline. The length of the CDR3 is 17 residues. V shed 2 bases and J 1 base; nucleotides not matched to a gene: 9. CDR3 amino acids: CASSQPFRDRRTDTQYF. CDR3 bases: TGCGCCAGCAGCCAACCATTCCGGGACAGACGCACAGATACGCAGTATTTT.

This clonotype was observed a few times. This chain links TRBV5-1 with TRBJ2-7; 8 bases map to TRBD2. The junction had 4 bases not matched to a gene; V was cut back by 5 bases and J by 3 bases. The CDR3 length is 13 residues. Germline CDR1 is SGHRS and CDR2 is YFSETQ. The CDR3 region has the DNA TGCGCCAGCAGTAGCGGGGTCGACTACGAGCAGTACTTC. It encodes CASSSGVDYEQYF.

Only a few counts were recorded for this clonotype. This may arise from a read error, as a much more abundant clone is one base away. The rearrangement uses TRBV7-9 and TRBJ2-5; 14 positions agree with TRBD2. The CDR3 runs 16 residues. Per the germline V gene, CDR1 is SEHNR and CDR2 is FQNEAQ (reference sequence). CDR3 residues: CASSLRLAGGQEAQYF. DNA for the CDR3: TGTGCCAGCAGCCTTCGACTAGCGGGAGGGCAAGAGGCCCAGTACTTC.

Many counts were recorded for this clonotype. This chain joins TRBV7-3 and TRBJ2-1, with 16 nucleotides matching TRBD2. Per the germline V gene, CDR1 is SGHTA and CDR2 is FQGTGA. After removal of 3 bases from V and 9 bases from J, the junction contained 5 bases not matched to a gene. The CDR3 sequence is 16 residues long. The CDR3 is CASSFGTSGGAGEQFF. CDR3 nucleotides: TGTGCCAGCAGCTTCGGGACTAGCGGGGGGGCCGGTGAGCAGTTCTTC.

This clonotype was observed many times. The J gene is TRBJ2-1, the V gene TRBV20-1; 7 nucleotides agree with TRBD2. J gave up 3 bases and V 4 bases, and 3 bases lay outside the gene matches. The germline gives CDR1 DFQATT, CDR2 SNEGSKA (reference sequence). This CDR3 contains 13 residues. The CDR3 region is CSATLADYNEQFF. Written as DNA, the CDR3 is TGCAGTGCTACCCTAGCGGACTACAATGAGCAGTTCTTC.

This chain joins TRBV28 and TRBJ2-1; 9 bases fit TRBD2. There are 17 residues in the CDR3. Germline V gives CDR1 MDHEN, CDR2 SYDVKM. The V gene end was trimmed by 7 bases and the J gene end by 0 bases; junction bases not matched to a gene: 10. The CDR3 sequence is CASTPRGGRASYNEQFF. As DNA, the CDR3 is TGTGCCAGCACCCCTAGGGGCGGGAGGGCCTCCTACAATGAGCAGTTCTTC.

The J gene is TRBJ1-1, the V gene TRBV19, with 9 positions matching TRBD1. Per the germline V gene, CDR1 is LNHDA and CDR2 is SQIVND (reference sequence). With V trimmed by 10 bases and J by 4 bases, 7 bases remained unmatched. This CDR3 is built from 13 residues. The CDR3 protein is CATTKDRGTEAFF. The CDR3 bases are TGTGCCACTACCAAGGACAGGGGCACTGAAGCTTTCTTT.

This clonotype was observed a few times. This chain joins TRBV5-1 and TRBJ2-3; no definite D call. The CDR3 totals 15 residues. Trimming left V 0 bases short and J 2 bases short, with 10 bases between. Germline-derived CDR1 and CDR2 are SGHRS and YFSETQ. The CDR3 nucleotides are TGCGCCAGCAGCTTGGGGGTAGACTCCACAGATACGCAGTATTTT. Residues: CASSLGVDSTDTQYF.

There are many counts of this clonotype. The chain has TRBV20-1 and TRBJ1-1; D remains unclear. Germline V gene lookup returns CDR1 DFQATT and CDR2 SNEGSKA (reference sequence). Trimming pared 2 bases from V and 3 bases from J, leaving 13 bases between. The CDR3 is made up of 14 amino acids. Written as DNA, the CDR3 is TGCAGTGCTAGACCAGCAGGTGGGGACACTGAAGCTTTCTTT. Encoded protein: CSARPAGGDTEAFF.

This clonotype was recorded many times. The rearrangement uses TRBV20-1 and TRBJ2-7; D is unresolved. The CDR3 runs 14 residues. The germline V gene has CDR1 DFQATT and CDR2 SNEGSKA (reference sequence). Trimming left V 1 base short and J 0 bases short, with 10 bases between. The CDR3 coding sequence is TGCAGTGCTAGAGTGACTCCCCGCTCCTACGAGCAGTACTTC. Its protein is CSARVTPRSYEQYF.

There are a few counts of this clonotype. The CDR3 loop reads CATSDRTLTGRNGYTF. The CDR3 DNA is TGTGCCACCAGTGATCGCACCCTGACAGGGAGGAATGGCTACACCTTC. This chain links TRBV24-1 with TRBJ1-2; 7 bases are shared with TRBD1. CDR1 and CDR2 (germline): KGHDR, SFDVKD. The J segment lost 6 bases and the V segment lost 3 bases, leaving 12 bases of the junction unmatched. This CDR3 has 16 amino acids.

This clonotype was counted many times. The chain combines TRBV5-1 with TRBJ1-4; no clear D gene. V lost 2 bases to trimming and J lost 5 bases, with 10 bases between them. Germline CDR1 and CDR2: SGHRS and YFSETQ. The CDR3 is made up of 14 amino acids. The CDR3 reads CASSFRVPNEKLFF. For the CDR3, the DNA is TGCGCCAGCAGCTTTCGGGTCCCAAATGAAAAACTGTTTTTT.

This clonotype was seen many times. This sequence joins TRBV27 and TRBJ2-7; D may be TRBD2 (6 bases). Trimming removed 5 bases from V and 3 bases from J, with 14 bases in between. The CDR3 runs to 14 residues. Germline CDR1 is MNHEY and CDR2 is SMNVEV (reference sequence). The CDR3 protein is CASSILGGHYEQYF. As DNA, the CDR3 is TGTGCCAGCAGTATCCTCGGAGGGCACTACGAGCAGTACTTC.

This clonotype was detected a few times. CDR3 amino acids: CASSLEGTGGSGTEAFF. CDR3 DNA sequence: TGCGCCAGCAGCCTAGAAGGGACAGGGGGCTCAGGCACTGAAGCTTTCTTT. The genes are TRBV5-1 and TRBJ1-1, with 12 bases that match TRBD1. This CDR3 has 17 amino acids. Germline V lookup: CDR1 SGHRS, CDR2 YFSETQ. The trim removed 4 bases at V and 4 bases at J, leaving 11 bases unmatched.

The rearrangement joins TRBV11-2 to TRBJ1-2; D might be TRBD1 (6 bases). The CDR3 covers 15 residues. Trimming shortened V by 5 bases and J by 1 base, and 14 bases separated the two germline ends. Germline assignment: CDR1 SGHAT and CDR2 FQNNGV. The CDR3 DNA reads as TGTGCCAGCAGCCCTGGACAGAGATTTAACTATGGCTACACCTTC. Residues: CASSPGQRFNYGYTF. Filled out from reference TRBV11-2 and TRBJ1-2, the complete variable domain reads EAGVAQSPRYKIIEKRQSVAFWCNPISGHATLYWYQQILGQGPKLLIQFQNNGVVDDSQLPKDRFSAERLKGVDSTLKIQPAKLEDSAVYLCASSPGQRFNYGYTFGSGTRLTVV.